What follows are 19 T cell receptor beta chains derived from one specimen sequenced in a study of CD8 T cells in Susac syndrome. Roughly 0.45 to 1 ug RNA was reverse transcribed with random hexamers. Using its own MiXCR run on the immunoSEQ multiplex PCR reads, TCRdb lists one record per CDR3 protein. The sample holds about 49,000 distinct CDR3 sequences, 90% to 95% seen once. Sequenced: CD8+ T cells from PBMCs. The receptors originated from a human donor in good health.

V usage is TRBV2 and J usage is TRBJ2-7; no reliable D call. The CDR3 is made up of 8 amino acids. V was cut by 4 bases and J by 12 bases, with 4 bases left in between. The germline V gene encodes CDR1 SNHLY and CDR2 FYNNEI. This CDR3 reads CASSAWYF. CDR3 nucleotides: TGTGCCAGCAGTGCTTGGTACTTC.

This chain uses TRBV12-5 with TRBJ2-1, with D uncertain. Trimming shortened V by 1 base and J by 7 bases, and 2 bases separated the two germline ends. CDR3 length equals 11 residues. Germline CDR1 is LGHNT and CDR2 is FRNRAP. CDR3 protein: CASGLGNEQFF. The CDR3 DNA reads as TGTGCTAGTGGTTTGGGTAATGAGCAGTTCTTC.

CDR3 residues: CSATGSNYGYTF. The CDR3 DNA sequence: TGCAGCGCTACAGGAAGCAACTATGGCTACACCTTC. This sequence joins TRBV29-1 and TRBJ1-2, with a tentative D call TRBD1 (5 bases). V was cut by 7 bases and J by 2 bases, with 11 bases left in between. Germline assignment: CDR1 SQVTM and CDR2 ANQGSEA. This CDR3 region has 12 residues.

This sequence joins TRBV3-1 and TRBJ2-3; 9 bases line up with TRBD2. CDR1 is LGHDT and CDR2 is YNNKEL in the germline V gene (reference sequence). V trimming: 2 bases; J trimming: 2 bases; junction bases outside the gene matches: 2. This CDR3 region has 15 residues. This CDR3 reads CASSQRLAVTDTQYF. CDR3 nucleotides: TGTGCCAGCAGCCAACGACTAGCGGTCACAGATACGCAGTATTTT.

The J gene is TRBJ2-7, the V gene TRBV5-1; D is uncertain. This CDR3 region has 12 residues. Germline assignment: CDR1 SGHRS and CDR2 YFSETQ. The V gene lost 1 base and the J gene lost 5 bases, with 7 bases spanning the gap. DNA for the CDR3: TGCGCCAGCAGCTTGTTGCAGGACGAGCAGTACTTC. Protein product: CASSLLQDEQYF. Full variable domain (missing parts from reference TRBV5-1 and TRBJ2-7): KAGVTQTPRYLIKTRGQQVTLSCSPISGHRSVSWYQQTPGQGLQFLFEYFSETQRNKGNFPGRFSGRQFSNSRSEMNVSTLELGDSALYLCASSLLQDEQYFGPGTRLTVT.

The chain couples TRBV29-1 to TRBJ2-1; no reliable D call. The CDR3 consists of 13 residues. Germline V CDR1 and CDR2: SQVTM, ANQGSEA. V was clipped by 6 bases and J by 7 bases, with 16 bases between them. The CDR3 nucleotides are TGCAGCGTGGAACTGCTCCTAGGGAATGAGCAGTTCTTC. It codes for CSVELLLGNEQFF.

The chain links TRBV5-6 to TRBJ2-7, with D possibly matching TRBD2 (6 bases). This CDR3 is 13 amino acids long. Germline lookup yields CDR1 SGHDT and CDR2 YYEEEE. The V end was cut by 4 bases, the J end by 4 bases, with 12 bases between. CDR3 in DNA: TGTGCCAGCAGCCTCGGGACTCTTTACGAGCAGTACTTC. Its protein is CASSLGTLYEQYF.

The V gene is TRBV13, the J gene TRBJ2-2; 9 bases fit TRBD1. The germline CDR1 and CDR2 sequences are PRHDT and FYEKMQ (reference sequence). J lost 5 bases, V lost 5 bases, and 6 bases had no gene match. The CDR3 is 15 residues long. The CDR3 DNA follows: TGTGCCAGCAGCACCCCGGGACAGGGAACCGGGGAGCTGTTTTTT. Translation gives CASSTPGQGTGELFF.

V is TRBV7-2 and J is TRBJ2-3; no firm D call. Deletions cut 3 bases from V and 1 base from J, with 5 bases between. Germline CDR1 SGHTA, CDR2 FQGNSA. The length of the CDR3 is 13 residues. The CDR3 sequence is CASSFLGTDTQYF. DNA of the CDR3: TGTGCCAGCAGCTTTCTAGGCACAGATACGCAGTATTTT.

The chain couples TRBV3-1 to TRBJ2-7; unclear D gene. This CDR3 region has 17 residues. V lost 0 bases to trimming and J lost 2 bases, with 17 bases between them. Germline-derived CDR1 and CDR2 are LGHDT and YNNKEL (reference sequence). For the CDR3, the DNA is TGTGCCAGCAGCCAAGATAGAATTGTGGGCAGTACCTACGAGCAGTACTTC. Translation gives CASSQDRIVGSTYEQYF.

The genes are TRBV3-1 and TRBJ1-5, with TRBD1 as a possible D gene (5 bases). Trimming pared 0 bases from V and 7 bases from J, leaving 13 bases between. Per the germline V gene, CDR1 is LGHDT and CDR2 is YNNKEL (reference sequence). This CDR3 contains 15 residues. CDR3 bases: TGTGCCAGCAGCCAAGACTGGGGGGGACTACAGCCCCAGCATTTT. Translating gives CASSQDWGGLQPQHF.

This chain uses TRBV7-9 with TRBJ2-6; TRBD1 aligns across 11 bases. The germline V gene encodes CDR1 SEHNR and CDR2 FQNEAQ (reference sequence). With V trimmed by 0 bases and J by 4 bases, 5 bases remained unmatched. The CDR3 covers 18 residues. In DNA, the CDR3 is TGTGCCAGCAGCTTAGCGCTGGACAGGGGGCAAGGGGCCAACGTCCTGACTTTC. It translates to CASSLALDRGQGANVLTF.

The chain uses TRBV19 and TRBJ2-7; D is unresolved. Germline V CDR1 and CDR2: LNHDA, SQIVND (reference sequence). Trimming left V 2 bases short and J 3 bases short, with 11 bases between. The CDR3 runs to 14 residues. The CDR3 reads CASSITGPHYEQYF. The DNA of the CDR3 is TGTGCCAGTAGTATAACCGGGCCTCACTACGAGCAGTACTTC.

The V call is TRBV28, the J call TRBJ1-2; 7 nucleotides agree with TRBD1. Germline V lookup: CDR1 MDHEN, CDR2 SYDVKM. J was trimmed by 7 bases and V by 6 bases; bases with no gene match: 11. The CDR3 extends over 14 amino acids. This CDR3 is CASSATGLGSGYTF. DNA of the CDR3: TGTGCCAGCAGCGCGACAGGGTTAGGTTCTGGCTACACCTTC.

The chain couples TRBV4-2 to TRBJ1-2; the match to TRBD1 covers 9 bases. V was pared by 5 bases and J by 10 bases, with 14 bases of the junction left unmatched. Looked up from germline, CDR1 is LGHNA and CDR2 is YNFKEQ. This CDR3 is 15 amino acids long. The CDR3 nucleotides are TGTGCCAGCAGCTCAAGGCGGACAGGGGATTTTGACTACACCTTC. It specifies CASSSRRTGDFDYTF.

This clonotype showed up just a few times. V is TRBV29-1 and J is TRBJ2-7, with 8 bases identical to TRBD2. The CDR3 spans 13 residues. Trimming at V came to 4 bases and at J to 4 bases, leaving 6 bases not matched to a gene. From germline, CDR1 is SQVTM and CDR2 ANQGSEA. The CDR3 loop reads CSVAASGRYEQYF. The CDR3 DNA reads as TGCAGCGTTGCAGCTAGCGGGCGATACGAGCAGTACTTC.

Here the CDR3 reads CASSQQNSGANVLTF. In DNA form, the CDR3 reads TGTGCCAGCAGCCAGCAAAACTCTGGGGCCAACGTCCTGACTTTC. The chain employs TRBV7-2 and TRBJ2-6; D remains unclear. Trimming removed 5 bases at V and 0 bases at J, with 8 bases between. Per the germline V gene, CDR1 is SGHTA and CDR2 is FQGNSA. CDR3 length: 15 residues.

V is TRBV29-1 and J is TRBJ1-5, with 10 nucleotides matching TRBD1. CDR3 length equals 14 residues. The V segment lost 6 bases and the J segment 6 bases; nucleotides outside the gene matches: 8. Germline V gene sequence: CDR1 SQVTM, CDR2 ANQGSEA. The CDR3: CSVQTGGGGQPQHF. The CDR3 DNA reads TGCAGCGTACAGACAGGGGGCGGCGGTCAGCCCCAGCATTTT. Full variable domain (remainder filled in from reference TRBV29-1 and TRBJ1-5): SAVISQKPSRDICQRGTSLTIQCQVDSQVTMMFWYRQQPGQSLTLIATANQGSEATYESGFVIDKFPISRPNLTFSTLTVSNMSPEDSSIYLCSVQTGGGGQPQHFGDGTRLSIL.

This chain connects TRBV7-9 to TRBJ1-1, with D uncertain. This CDR3 contains 15 residues. The V end was cut by 7 bases, the J end by 4 bases, with 19 bases between. Germline CDR1 and CDR2: SEHNR and FQNEAQ (reference sequence). CDR3: CASKTPDLRGTEAFF. The CDR3 region has the DNA TGTGCCAGCAAAACTCCGGACTTGAGAGGCACTGAAGCTTTCTTT. The full variable domain, rest sourced from reference TRBV7-9 and TRBJ1-1, is DTGVSQNPRHKITKRGQNVTFRCDPISEHNRLYWYRQTLGQGPEFLTYFQNEAQLEKSRLLSDRFSAERPKGSFSTLEIQRTEQGDSAMYLCASKTPDLRGTEAFFGQGTRLTVV.